This entry lists 15 T cell receptor beta chains sequenced from one sample in a study of CD8 T cells in Susac syndrome. Random hexamers primed reverse transcription of 0.5 to 1 ug RNA. TCRdb called the immunoSEQ multiplex PCR reads again in MiXCR, with one record for every CDR3 protein. Of 150,000 to 200,000 distinct CDR3 sequences in the sample, roughly 93% were seen once. The sample consisted of CD4+ T cells from PBMCs. Every receptor here comes from a human donor in good health.

The chain joins TRBV5-1 to TRBJ2-1, with 7 positions matching TRBD2. V shed 0 bases, J shed 3 bases, and the junction held 3 bases outside the gene matches. Germline lookup yields CDR1 SGHRS and CDR2 YFSETQ. The CDR3 sequence is 15 residues long. CDR3 sequence: CASSLDGDYYNEQFF. Here the CDR3 DNA reads TGCGCCAGCAGCTTGGACGGGGACTACTACAATGAGCAGTTCTTC.

This clonotype was detected once. The chain is built from TRBV4-2 and TRBJ1-4; TRBD1 matches 9 bases. With V trimmed by 4 bases and J by 8 bases, 17 bases remained unmatched. The CDR3 has 18 residues. Germline V gene sequence: CDR1 LGHNA, CDR2 YNFKEQ. CDR3 sequence: CASSPSQRLGQGQEKLFF. The CDR3 bases are TGTGCCAGCAGCCCCTCTCAGCGCCTCGGACAGGGGCAGGAAAAACTGTTTTTT.

This chain uses TRBV2 with TRBJ1-1; D not certain. This CDR3 contains 13 residues. V was shortened by 6 bases and J by 5 bases, with 13 bases between the two germline ends. Germline loops: CDR1 SNHLY, CDR2 FYNNEI. In DNA, the CDR3 is TGTGCCAGCAGGGCGGGAGGCGGGACTGAAGCTTTCTTT. Amino acid sequence: CASRAGGGTEAFF.

This chain links TRBV18 with TRBJ2-6; D is ambiguous. CDR3 length: 15 amino acids. The germline V gene encodes CDR1 KGHSH and CDR2 LQKENI. V was pared by 2 bases and J by 4 bases, with 9 bases between. The CDR3 coding sequence is TGTGCCAGCTCACCAGCCGTGGGCGGGGCCAACGTCCTGACTTTC. The encoded protein is CASSPAVGGANVLTF.

The chain links TRBV6-2 or TRBV6-3 to TRBJ2-5; D may be TRBD1 (6 bases). CDR3 length: 16 residues. Deletions cut 6 bases from V and 0 bases from J, with 17 bases between. Germline V CDR1 and CDR2: MNHEY, SVGEGT. CDR3 residues: CASSSFSGTYQETQYF. The CDR3, as DNA: TGTGCCAGCAGCTCATTCTCCGGGACATACCAAGAGACCCAGTACTTC.

This sequence joins TRBV3-1 and TRBJ2-1; D assignment may be TRBD1 or TRBD2 (5 bases each). The CDR3 has 13 residues. From germline, CDR1 is LGHDT and CDR2 YNNKEL (reference sequence). The V end was cut by 3 bases, the J end by 8 bases, with 11 bases between. The chain's CDR3 is CASSQNRGDEQFF. The DNA for the CDR3 is TGTGCCAGCAGCCAGAATCGAGGGGATGAGCAGTTCTTC.

J is TRBJ1-1 and V is TRBV9, with D possibly matching TRBD1 (5 bases). The CDR3 spans 14 residues. Germline V CDR1 and CDR2: SGDLS, YYNGEE. The V and J ends lost 0 bases and 1 base respectively, with 7 bases between them. The CDR3 is CASSVDQGNTEAFF. For the CDR3, the DNA is TGTGCCAGCAGCGTAGACCAGGGGAACACTGAAGCTTTCTTT.

The V call is TRBV20-1, the J call TRBJ1-6; no definite D call. Between the trimmed V and J ends, which lost 7 bases and 0 bases, there was a span of 13 bases. The CDR3 is 15 residues long. Germline CDR1 DFQATT, CDR2 SNEGSKA (reference sequence). CDR3 region: CSVRRVSSYNSPLHF. In DNA form, the CDR3 reads TGCAGTGTGAGGCGCGTGAGCTCCTATAATTCACCCCTCCACTTT.

This chain links TRBV27 with TRBJ2-5; no definite D call. The V end was cut by 5 bases, the J end by 4 bases, with 17 bases between. The germline CDR1 and CDR2 sequences are MNHEY and SMNVEV (reference sequence). This CDR3 contains 15 residues. The CDR3 loop reads CASSSKGYWGETQYF. The DNA of the CDR3 is TGTGCCAGCAGTAGCAAGGGTTATTGGGGAGAGACCCAGTACTTC.

This rearrangement joins TRBV11-2 to TRBJ2-5; D may be TRBD2 (5 bases). Germline lookup yields CDR1 SGHAT and CDR2 FQNNGV. Trimming took 5 bases from V and 1 from J, leaving 11 bases between them. This CDR3 spans 14 amino acids. The CDR3 spells CASSQQRVQETQYF. Here the CDR3 DNA reads TGTGCCAGCAGCCAACAGAGGGTCCAAGAGACCCAGTACTTC.

This clonotype showed up just a few times. The chain couples TRBV6-2 or TRBV6-3 to TRBJ2-5, with D hard to call. The CDR3 spans 13 residues. V was clipped by 1 base and J by 3 bases, with 6 bases between them. Germline V gives CDR1 MNHEY, CDR2 SVGEGT. CDR3 sequence (DNA): TGTGCCAGCAGTTACTATCGGGAAGAGACCCAGTACTTC. This encodes CASSYYREETQYF.

This sequence joins TRBV19 and TRBJ2-3; no reliable D call. The CDR3 totals 14 residues. Trimming pared 3 bases from V and 2 bases from J, leaving 9 bases between. Germline-derived CDR1 and CDR2 are LNHDA and SQIVND (reference sequence). CDR3 residues: CASSIGPHTDTQYF. CDR3 coding DNA: TGTGCCAGTAGTATCGGGCCGCACACAGATACGCAGTATTTT.

The genes are TRBV5-1 and TRBJ2-5; unclear D gene. Trimming removed 2 bases from V and 3 bases from J, with 11 bases in between. CDR1 and CDR2 from the germline V gene are SGHRS and YFSETQ. The CDR3 is 14 amino acids. The DNA for the CDR3 is TGCGCCAGCAGCTTAGAGAATCGAGAAGAGACCCAGTACTTC. It codes for CASSLENREETQYF.

V and J are TRBV5-6 and TRBJ1-2; the D gene is possibly TRBD1 (6 bases). CDR3 size: 15 residues. The V gene's germline CDR1 is SGHDT and CDR2 YYEEEE. V lost 0 bases and J lost 8, with 17 bases in between. CDR3 protein: CASSLEGRGLGGYTF. Here the CDR3 DNA reads TGTGCCAGCAGCTTGGAGGGCAGGGGCTTAGGCGGCTACACCTTC.

The chain uses TRBV5-6 and TRBJ1-4, with 8 positions matching TRBD1. There are 16 residues in the CDR3. Trimming took 5 bases from V and 3 from J; bases not matched to a gene: 9. CDR1 and CDR2 from the germline V gene are SGHDT and YYEEEE. This chain's CDR3 is CASSRTGFGPNEKLFF. CDR3 nucleotides: TGTGCCAGCAGTCGGACAGGGTTTGGGCCTAATGAAAAACTGTTTTTT.